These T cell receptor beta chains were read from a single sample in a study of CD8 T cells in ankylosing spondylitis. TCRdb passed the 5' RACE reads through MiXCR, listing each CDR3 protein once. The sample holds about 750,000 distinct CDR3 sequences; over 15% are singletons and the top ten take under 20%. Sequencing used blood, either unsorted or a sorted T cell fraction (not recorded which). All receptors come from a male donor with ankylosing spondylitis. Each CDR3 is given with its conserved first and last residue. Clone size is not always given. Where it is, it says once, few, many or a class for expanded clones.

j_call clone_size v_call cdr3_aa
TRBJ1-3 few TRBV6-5 CASSYNNPGRVRNTIYF
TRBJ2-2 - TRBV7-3 CASSSTVTGELFF
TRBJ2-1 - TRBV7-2 CASSLTSYEQFF
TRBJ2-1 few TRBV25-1 CASSEFGSQGNEQFF
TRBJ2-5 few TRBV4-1 CASSQAQTGETQYF
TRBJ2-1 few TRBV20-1 CSATQLAGGNKFF
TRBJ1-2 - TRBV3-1 CASSPDRAVGYTF
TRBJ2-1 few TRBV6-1 CASHGTTYNEQFF
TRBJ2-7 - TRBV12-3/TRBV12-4 CASSFKGPTSYEQYF
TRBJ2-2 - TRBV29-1 CSVEIGTGELFF
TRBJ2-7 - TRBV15 CATSAGGSYEQYF
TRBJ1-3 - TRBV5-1 CASSYGTDGNTIYF
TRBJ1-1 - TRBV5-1 CASSLLRTGGATEAFF
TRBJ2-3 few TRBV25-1 CASTTLGGGFDTQYF
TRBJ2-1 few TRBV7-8 CASSFGTSGMNEQFF
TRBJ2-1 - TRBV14 CASSHLLAGGINEQFF
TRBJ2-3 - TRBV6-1 CASSVASLPDTQYF
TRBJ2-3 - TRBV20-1 CSGRTTTDTQYF
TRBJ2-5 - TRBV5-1 CASSFYPGGGETQYF
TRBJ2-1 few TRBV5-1 CASSATSGGGNEQFF
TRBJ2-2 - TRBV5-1 CASSFLWDQTGELFF
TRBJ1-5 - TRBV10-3 CAISLESEGQPQHF
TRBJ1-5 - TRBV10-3 CAISGGQNQPQHF
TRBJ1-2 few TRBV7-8 CASSSPGQGAGGYTF
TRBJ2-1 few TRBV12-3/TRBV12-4 CASRLTSGGFYEQFF
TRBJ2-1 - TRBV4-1 CASSQGSLGIHHNEQFF
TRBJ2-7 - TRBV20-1 CSPLGGTGSYEQYF
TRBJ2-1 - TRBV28 CASRGPGSLRFNEQFF
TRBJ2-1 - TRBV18 CASSPTLAGPGGYNEQFF
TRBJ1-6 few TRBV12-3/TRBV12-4 CASSLGRGDNSPLHF
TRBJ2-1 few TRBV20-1 CSARDRGLGGAEQFF
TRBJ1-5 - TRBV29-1 CSVLTGNNQPQHF
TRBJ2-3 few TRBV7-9 CASSLDTGETDTQYF
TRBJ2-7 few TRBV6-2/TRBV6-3 CASTSDTSYEQYF
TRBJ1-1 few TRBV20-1 CSARDNTEAFF
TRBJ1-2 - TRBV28 CASSYPIWGGYTF
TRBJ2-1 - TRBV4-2 CASSQELAGSYNEQFF
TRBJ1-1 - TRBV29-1 CSVGGLRKGGGTEAFF
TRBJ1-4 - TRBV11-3 CASSLDSGDEKLFF
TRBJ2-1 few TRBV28 CASSFGVSISFYNEQFF
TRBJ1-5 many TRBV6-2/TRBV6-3 CASTSRQGRIAQPQHF
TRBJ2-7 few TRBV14 CASSHGTAEQYF
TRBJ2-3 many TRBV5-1 CASSFGQDTDTQYF
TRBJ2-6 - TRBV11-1 CASSLPRTGGSGANVLTF
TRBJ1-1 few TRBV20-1 CSASRWQGNTEAFF
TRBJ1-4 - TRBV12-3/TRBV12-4 CASSPDGRNEKLFF
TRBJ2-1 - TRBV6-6 CASLAGERNEQFF
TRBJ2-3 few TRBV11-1 CASSLRLAVSTDTQYF
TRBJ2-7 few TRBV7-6 CASSPESRSPYEQYF
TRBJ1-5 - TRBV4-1 CASSQESGQGAQPQHF
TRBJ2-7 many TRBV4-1 CASSQDASYEQYF
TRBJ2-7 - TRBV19 CASSDGRLGYEQYF
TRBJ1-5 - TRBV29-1 CSVEDRLRHSNGPQHF
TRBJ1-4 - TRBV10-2 CASTPGEKLFF
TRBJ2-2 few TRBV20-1 CSVSVYTGELFF